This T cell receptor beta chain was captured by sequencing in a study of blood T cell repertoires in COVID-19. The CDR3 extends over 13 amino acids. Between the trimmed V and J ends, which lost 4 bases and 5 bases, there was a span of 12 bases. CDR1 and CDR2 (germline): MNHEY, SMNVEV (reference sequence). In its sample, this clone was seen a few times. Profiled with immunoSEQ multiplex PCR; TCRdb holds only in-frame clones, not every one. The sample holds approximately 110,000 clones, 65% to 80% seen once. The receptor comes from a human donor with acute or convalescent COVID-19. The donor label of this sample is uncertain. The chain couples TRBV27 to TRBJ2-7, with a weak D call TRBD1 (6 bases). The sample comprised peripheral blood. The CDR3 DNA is TGTGCCAGCAGTTCTTACAGGGTCGACGAGCAGTACTTC. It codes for CASSSYRVDEQYF.